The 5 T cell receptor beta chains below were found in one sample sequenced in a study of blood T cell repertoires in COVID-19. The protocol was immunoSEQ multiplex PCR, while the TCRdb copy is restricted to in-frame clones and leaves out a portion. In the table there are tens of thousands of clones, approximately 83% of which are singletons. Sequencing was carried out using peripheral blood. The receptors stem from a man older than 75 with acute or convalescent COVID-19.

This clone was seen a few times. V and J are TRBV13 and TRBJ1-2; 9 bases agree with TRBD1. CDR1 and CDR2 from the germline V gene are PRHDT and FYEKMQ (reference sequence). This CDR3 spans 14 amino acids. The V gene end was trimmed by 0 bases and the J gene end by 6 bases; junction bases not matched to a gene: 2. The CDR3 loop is CASSLGRTGDGYTF. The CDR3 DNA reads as TGTGCCAGCAGCTTAGGCCGGACAGGGGATGGCTACACCTTC. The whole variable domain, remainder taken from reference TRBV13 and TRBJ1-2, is AAGVIQSPRHLIKEKRETATLKCYPIPRHDTVYWYQQGPGQDPQFLISFYEKMQSDKGSIPDRFSAQQFSDYHSELNMSSLELGDSALYFCASSLGRTGDGYTFGSGTRLTVV.

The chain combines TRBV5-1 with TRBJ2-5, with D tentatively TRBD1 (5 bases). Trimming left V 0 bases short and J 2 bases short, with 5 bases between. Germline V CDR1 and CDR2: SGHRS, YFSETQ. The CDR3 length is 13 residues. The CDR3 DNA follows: TGCGCCAGCAGCTTGGGACAGCAAGAGACCCAGTACTTC. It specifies CASSLGQQETQYF.

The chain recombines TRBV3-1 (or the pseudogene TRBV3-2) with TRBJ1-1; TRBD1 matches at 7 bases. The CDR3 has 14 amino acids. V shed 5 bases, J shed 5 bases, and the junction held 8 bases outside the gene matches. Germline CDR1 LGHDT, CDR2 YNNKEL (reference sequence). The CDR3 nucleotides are TGTGCCAGCAGCGATCATAACAGGGGTACTGAAGCTTTCTTT. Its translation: CASSDHNRGTEAFF.

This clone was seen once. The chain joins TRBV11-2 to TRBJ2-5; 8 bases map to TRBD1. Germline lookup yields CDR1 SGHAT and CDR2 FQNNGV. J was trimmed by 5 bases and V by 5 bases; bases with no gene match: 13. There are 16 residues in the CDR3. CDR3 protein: CASSPRYGQGQETQYF. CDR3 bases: TGTGCCAGCAGCCCTAGATACGGACAGGGCCAGGAGACCCAGTACTTC.

CDR3 DNA: TGTGCCAGCAGTTTTTCTTTCCCCGGGGAGCTGTTTTTT. Translated: CASSFSFPGELFF. V gene TRBV27 combines with J gene TRBJ2-2; D is ambiguous. The germline V gene encodes CDR1 MNHEY and CDR2 SMNVEV (reference sequence). Trimming removed 3 bases from V and 6 bases from J, with 8 bases in between. CDR3 length: 13 residues.